This TCR beta chain was sequenced for a study of T cell responses to AZD1222 COVID-19 vaccine. Study background: Pooled together were second doses at about 4 or about 12 weeks.

Germline V CDR1 and CDR2: LGHDT, YNNKEL (reference sequence). V lost 0 bases, J lost 8 bases, and 17 bases lay in between. The CDR3 is 16 residues long. Study results and caveats: Along spike, vaccine-associated CD4 TCRs were found throughout, with dominance at 160-218 and 743-854. Among those given AZD1222, only five or six were seropositive at baseline. Possibly, clonal diversity was underestimated; donors were largely white British and included more females.

A word on this clone: Antigen specificity is unknown.

Clones were sequenced by immunoSEQ multiplex PCR, and TCRdb holds only the in-frame ones, with some missing. The table has 100,000 to 150,000 clones, 75% to 95% seen once. The chain uses TRBV3-1 (or the pseudogene TRBV3-2) and TRBJ2-1; D might be TRBD1 or TRBD2, each matching 6 bases. The TCR sequence derives from an adult in good health. The sequenced sample was peripheral blood, obtained on day 0 of AZD1222 vaccination. The CDR3: CASSQDESGAGYEQFF. As DNA, the CDR3 is TGTGCCAGCAGCCAAGATGAGTCGGGGGCGGGCTATGAGCAGTTCTTC.